Listed below are T cell receptor beta chains from one sample, sequenced in a study of tumor-infiltrating T cells and Merkel cell polyomavirus. Profiling relied on immunoSEQ multiplex PCR, and the TCRdb table lists in-frame clones only, not all of them. The repertoire holds about 25,000 clones, about 85% seen once, with more than 2.5% in the top ten. The sequencing sample was made of lymph node tissue. Every receptor here comes from a man aged 45-65 years with Merkel cell carcinoma. Each CDR3 is given with its conserved first and last residue. The order of the fields is clone size, V gene, D gene, J gene, CDR3 DNA, CDR3 protein. The D gene is left open where the match is weak. Not all rows give a size; the values are once, few, many and, for expanded clones, a class.

>.|TRBV7-2|TRBD1|TRBJ1-1
TGTGCCAGCAGCTTAGTTATAGGGGGCCCTTACACTGAAGCTTTCTTT
CASSLVIGGPYTEAFF
>.|TRBV7-9|.|TRBJ2-1
TGTGCCAGCAGCTTCGCCTACAATGAGCAGTTCTTC
CASSFAYNEQFF
>.|TRBV2|TRBD1|TRBJ1-6
TGTGCCAGCAGTTCGGACAGGGGGTTGCCACCCCTCCACTTT
CASSSDRGLPPLHF
>.|TRBV28|.|TRBJ2-7
TGTGCCAGCAGTCCCTCGGGGAGTTACGAGCAGTACTTC
CASSPSGSYEQYF
>.|TRBV7-9|.|TRBJ1-5
TGTGCCAGCGGCAATTATAGCAATCAGCCCCAGCATTTT
CASGNYSNQPQHF
>.|TRBV6-4|.|TRBJ2-6
TGTGCCAGCAGTCCGGACAGCCATCCTCTCTCTGGGGCCAACGTCCTGACTTTC
CASSPDSHPLSGANVLTF
>.|TRBV5-1|.|TRBJ2-6
TGCGCCAGCCAGATCTCTGGGGCCAACGTCCTGACTTTC
CASQISGANVLTF
>.|TRBV7-3|TRBD1|TRBJ1-6
TGTGCCAGCAGCCCGGGACAGGGTAATTCACCCCTCCACTTT
CASSPGQGNSPLHF
>.|TRBV6-5|TRBD1|TRBJ2-7
TGTGCCAGCAGCTCCACGGGGACAGGGATCAACGAGCAGTACTTC
CASSSTGTGINEQYF
>.|TRBV28|.|TRBJ1-5
TGTGCCAGCAGCCCCCAAAGCGCTGGCAATCAGCCCCAGCATTTT
CASSPQSAGNQPQHF
>.|TRBV7-3|.|TRBJ1-5
TGTGCCAGCAGCTTAGTTTTGCGGACAGATAGCAATCAGCCCCAGCATTTT
CASSLVLRTDSNQPQHF
>.|TRBV7-2|.|TRBJ1-1
TGTGCCAGCAGCCCCCGCGGACTCACTGAAGCTTTCTTT
CASSPRGLTEAFF
>.|TRBV6-1|.|TRBJ1-2
TGTGCCAGCAGTGAAGCCCGAACCCCACCGGCCTTC
CASSEARTPPAF
>.|TRBV7-3|TRBD1|TRBJ1-2
TGTGCCAGCAGCTCGACTCGAGCTGGACAGGGGGAGATCTATGGCTACACCTTC
CASSSTRAGQGEIYGYTF
>.|TRBV15|.|TRBJ2-1
TGTGCCACCAGCAGAGCCTGGCGGGACTCGAACAATGAGCAGTTCTTC
CATSRAWRDSNNEQFF
>.|TRBV6-6|.|TRBJ1-1
TGTGCCAGCAGTTACTCGCTAGGTGAAGCTTTCTTT
CASSYSLGEAFF
>.|TRBV25-1|.|TRBJ2-3
TGTGCCAGCAGCTATGGAGATACGCAGTATTTT
CASSYGDTQYF
>.|TRBV4-2|.|TRBJ2-7
TGTGCCAGCAGCCAAGTCAGGACAGACTCCTACGAGCAGTACTTC
CASSQVRTDSYEQYF
>few|TRBV7-2|.|TRBJ1-5
TGTGCCAGCAGCTTAGCAGGGGCCAATCAGCCCCAGCATTTT
CASSLAGANQPQHF
>.|TRBV7-6|.|TRBJ1-5
TGTGCCAGCAGCTTATCAGGCAATCAGCCCCAGCATTTT
CASSLSGNQPQHF
>.|TRBV19|.|TRBJ1-4
TGTGCCAGTACCCCGTCGGGTAGGCATGAAAAACTGTTTTTT
CASTPSGRHEKLFF
>.|TRBV25-1|.|TRBJ2-5
TGTGCCAGCAGTAGCTCGAGAGGGATAGAGACCCAGTACTTC
CASSSSRGIETQYF
>.|TRBV6-5|TRBD1|TRBJ1-1
TGTGCCAGCAGGAGGACAGGAATGAACACTGAAGCTTTCTTT
CASRRTGMNTEAFF
>.|TRBV7-3|TRBD2|TRBJ2-3
TGTGCCAGCAGCTTTACCTGGGGGGGTACGCAGTATTTT
CASSFTWGGTQYF
>.|TRBV6-1|TRBD2|TRBJ2-4
TGTGCCAGCGTGGCGGGGGGCCAAAACATTCAGTACTTC
CASVAGGQNIQYF
>few|TRBV6-6|.|TRBJ2-7
TGTGCCAGCAGTTCCCCAGGGGTAGGGGGCTACGAGCAGTACTTC
CASSSPGVGGYEQYF
>.|TRBV28|TRBD1|TRBJ1-5
TGTGCCAGCAGTGCGGACAGGCTTAATCAGCCCCAGCATTTT
CASSADRLNQPQHF
>.|TRBV5-4|.|TRBJ1-4
TGTGCCAAAAGAAAGGGACACAATGAAAAACTGTTTTTT
CAKRKGHNEKLFF
>.|TRBV5-1|.|TRBJ1-1
TGCGCCAGCAGCTTGATGGCGGACACTGAAGCTTTCTTT
CASSLMADTEAFF
>.|TRBV28|.|TRBJ1-2
TGTGCCAGCAGTTTATCCGACAGGTTCTATGGCTACACCTTC
CASSLSDRFYGYTF
>.|TRBV27|.|TRBJ2-1
TGTGCCAGCAGGCACGGTCTTGCTGAGCAGTTCTTC
CASRHGLAEQFF
>.|TRBV4-3|.|TRBJ1-3
TGCGCCAGCAGCCAAGGTTGGACGGGGAGCTCTGGAAACACCATATATTTT
CASSQGWTGSSGNTIYF
>.|TRBV28|TRBD1|TRBJ1-5
TGTGCCAGCAGCTATCTCGACAGGGAGAGTCAGCCCCAGCATTTT
CASSYLDRESQPQHF
>.|TRBV6-1|.|TRBJ2-3
TGTGCCAGCAGTGAAGTCGGAGCGGGTAGCACAGATACGCAGTATTTT
CASSEVGAGSTDTQYF
>.|TRBV5-1|.|TRBJ1-2
TGCGCCAGCAGCCTGGTCTCACAGGGAGGCTACACCTTC
CASSLVSQGGYTF
>.|TRBV2|.|TRBJ2-3
TGTGCCAGCAGTGCGTTAGTTATAGCAGATACGCAGTATTTT
CASSALVIADTQYF
>.|TRBV5-1|TRBD1|TRBJ1-2
TGCGCCAGCAGCGGACAGGGAAACTATGGCTACACCTTC
CASSGQGNYGYTF
>.|TRBV11-3|TRBD2|TRBJ2-3
TGTGCCAGCAGCTTTACCGGGGGGACCACAGATACGCAGTATTTT
CASSFTGGTTDTQYF
>.|TRBV18|TRBD1|TRBJ2-3
TGTGCCAGCTCACCTCCGAACCCGGACAGGGGTCGAGATACGCAGTATTTT
CASSPPNPDRGRDTQYF
>.|TRBV7-2|TRBD2|TRBJ2-1
TGTGCCAGCAGCCCTGGGGTCGGGAGGGCCAATGAGCAGTTCTTC
CASSPGVGRANEQFF
>.|TRBV19|.|TRBJ1-4
TGTGCCAGCCGGGCCCCGGACAGTTTAAATGAAAAACTGTTTTTT
CASRAPDSLNEKLFF
>.|TRBV5-1|TRBD1|TRBJ1-1
TGCGCCAGCAGCTTGGGGACAGGGGGTTCCTCTTTCTTT
CASSLGTGGSSFF
>.|TRBV7-9|TRBD1|TRBJ2-2
TGTGCCAGCAGCCCCCAGGACAGGGACCCTATTAACGGGGAGCTGTTTTTT
CASSPQDRDPINGELFF
>.|TRBV29-1|TRBD1|TRBJ2-7
TGCAGCGTTTTACCGGACTCAGAAGACAGGGTGCAGTACTTC
CSVLPDSEDRVQYF
>.|TRBV5-6|TRBD1|TRBJ1-3
TGTGCCAGCAGCTTTGGGACAGGGCTCGGAAACACCATATATTTT
CASSFGTGLGNTIYF
>.|TRBV5-1|.|TRBJ2-7
TGCGCCAGCAGCCTCGGTACAGGGATATACAACGAGCAGTACTTC
CASSLGTGIYNEQYF
>.|TRBV19|.|TRBJ2-7
TGTGCCAGTAGTTTGGCAGGAACCTACGAGCAGTACTTC
CASSLAGTYEQYF
>.|TRBV5-1|.|TRBJ1-1
TGCGCCAGCAGCCCGGCACGGCAGGCGAACACTGAAGCTTTCTTT
CASSPARQANTEAFF
>.|TRBV5-1|TRBD2|TRBJ2-2
TGCGCCAGCATTTTAGGTAGCGGGAGTACGACCGGGGAGCTGTTTTTT
CASILGSGSTTGELFF
>.|TRBV2|TRBD2|TRBJ2-3
TGTGCCAGCAGCCGGACTAGCGGTTTCTCGAGCACAGATACGCAGTATTTT
CASSRTSGFSSTDTQYF
>.|TRBV5-1|TRBD2|TRBJ2-3
TGCGCCAGCAGCCTGAGCGGGGGCACAGATACGCAGTATTTT
CASSLSGGTDTQYF
>.|TRBV6-5|TRBD1|TRBJ1-1
TGTGCCAGCAGTTACCAGGGGGTGAACACTGAAGCTTTCTTT
CASSYQGVNTEAFF
>.|TRBV7-9|TRBD2|TRBJ2-4
TGTGCCAGCAGCTTGGGACCCGGACTAGCGGGGGGATCGAAAAACATTCAGTACTTC
CASSLGPGLAGGSKNIQYF
>.|TRBV5-1|TRBD2|TRBJ2-5
TGCGCCAGCAGCCAGGGACTAGCGGGAGCGACCCAGTACTTC
CASSQGLAGATQYF
>once|TRBV6-1|TRBD2|TRBJ2-7
TGTGCCAGCAGTGGGCTAGCGGCACCCTACGAGCAGTACTTC
CASSGLAAPYEQYF
>.|TRBV6-5|.|TRBJ1-1
TGTGCCAGCAGTTACCATACAGACATGAACACTGAAGCTTTCTTT
CASSYHTDMNTEAFF
>.|TRBV4-3|TRBD2|TRBJ2-1
TGCGCCAGCAGCCAAGAGTTAGCGGGGGGGACCTACAATGAGCAGTTCTTC
CASSQELAGGTYNEQFF